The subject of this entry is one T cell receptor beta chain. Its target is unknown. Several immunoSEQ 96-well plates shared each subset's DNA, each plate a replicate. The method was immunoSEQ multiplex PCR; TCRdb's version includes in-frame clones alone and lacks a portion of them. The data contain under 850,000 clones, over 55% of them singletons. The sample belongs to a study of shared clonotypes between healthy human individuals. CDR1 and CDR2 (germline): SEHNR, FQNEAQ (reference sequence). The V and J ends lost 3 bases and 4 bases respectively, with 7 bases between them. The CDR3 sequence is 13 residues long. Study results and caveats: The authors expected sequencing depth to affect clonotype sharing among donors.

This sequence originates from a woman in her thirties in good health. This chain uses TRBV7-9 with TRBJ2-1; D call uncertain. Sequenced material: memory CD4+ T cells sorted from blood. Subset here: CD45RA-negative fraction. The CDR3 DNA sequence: TGTGCCAGCAGCTTGGCAGAATACAATGAGCAGTTCTTC. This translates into CASSLAEYNEQFF.